Listed here are 29 T cell receptor beta chains from one sample, sequenced in a study of blood T cell repertoires in COVID-19. Data came from immunoSEQ multiplex PCR; TCRdb stores just in-frame clones and leaves some out. The sample lists some 200,000 clones, more than 65% occurring once. Sequencing input: PBMCs or T cells enriched from blood (not recorded which). Source of these receptors: a man in his forties who had recovered from COVID-19.

The chain combines TRBV7-9 with TRBJ1-5; D is unclear. CDR3 length: 13 amino acids. V lost 3 bases and J lost 3, with 6 bases in between. Germline CDR1 and CDR2: SEHNR and FQNEAQ (reference sequence). The CDR3 bases are TGTGCCAGCAGCTTTAACTCCAATCAGCCCCAGCATTTT. Translation: CASSFNSNQPQHF.

The chain employs TRBV24-1 and TRBJ1-1, with TRBD1 matching 8 bases. J gave up 9 bases and V 5 bases, and 4 bases lay outside the gene matches. Germline V gene data show CDR1 as KGHDR and CDR2 as SFDVKD. The CDR3 extends over 12 amino acids. CDR3: CATSGSGGKAFF. For the CDR3, the DNA is TGTGCCACCAGTGGCTCAGGGGGCAAAGCTTTCTTT.

This clone appeared once. The rearrangement links TRBV6-5 to TRBJ2-7; possible D gene TRBD1, 7 bases. Per the germline V gene, CDR1 is MNHEY and CDR2 is SVGAGI. The CDR3 is 15 residues long. Trimming cost V 2 bases and J 1 base, with 12 bases left between them. The DNA of the CDR3 is TGTGCCAGCAGTTACGGTCAGGGGGGATCCTACGAGCAGTACTTC. As protein: CASSYGQGGSYEQYF.

The chain is built from TRBV19 and TRBJ1-3, with D possibly being TRBD1 (6 bases). The CDR3 is 15 amino acids. Per germline, CDR1 LNHDA and CDR2 SQIVND (reference sequence). Between the trimmed V and J ends, which lost 3 bases and 0 bases, there was a span of 9 bases. The CDR3 nucleotides read TGTGCCAGTAGTATCGGACAGAACTCTGGAAACACCATATATTTT. Translating it yields CASSIGQNSGNTIYF.

The chain is built from TRBV10-3 and TRBJ1-1, with D possibly matching TRBD1 (6 bases). Germline CDR1 ENHRY, CDR2 SYGVKD. The germline V and J ends were trimmed by 3 bases and 3 bases, with 11 bases remaining between them. The CDR3 is 14 amino acids. The CDR3, as DNA: TGTGCCATCAGTGATTACGGACAGCACACTGAAGCTTTCTTT. It yields the protein CAISDYGQHTEAFF.

The V call is TRBV19, the J call TRBJ1-1; D uncertain. In germline, CDR1 is LNHDA, CDR2 SQIVND (reference sequence). The CDR3 contains 13 residues. Trimming took 4 bases from V and 2 from J, leaving 8 bases between them. As DNA, the CDR3 is TGTGCCAGTAGTACTAACAGAAACACTGAAGCTTTCTTT. It is translated as CASSTNRNTEAFF.

As DNA, the CDR3 is TGCGCCAGCAGCCAACAGGGGGCGGGCGAGACCCAGTACTTC. Its translation: CASSQQGAGETQYF. The gene calls are TRBV4-1 and TRBJ2-5, with 8 bases lining up with TRBD1. Trimming took 2 bases from V and 5 from J; bases not matched to a gene: 4. The CDR3 contains 14 residues. Germline V gene sequence: CDR1 MGHRA, CDR2 YSYEKL.

This rearrangement joins TRBV2 to TRBJ1-1; 7 nucleotides match TRBD1. V lost 6 bases to trimming and J lost 3 bases; unmatched junction nucleotides: 7. The germline gives CDR1 SNHLY, CDR2 FYNNEI. This CDR3 comprises 14 residues. The CDR3 here is CASSEQGPYTEAFF. In DNA form, the CDR3 reads TGTGCCAGCAGCGAACAGGGGCCATACACTGAAGCTTTCTTT. The entire variable domain, with the rest obtained from reference TRBV2 and TRBJ1-1, is as follows: EPEVTQTPSHQVTQMGQEVILRCVPISNHLYFYWYRQILGQKVEFLVSFYNNEISEKSEIFDDQFSVERPDGSNFTLKIRSTKLEDSAMYFCASSEQGPYTEAFFGQGTRLTVV.

V usage is TRBV18 and J usage is TRBJ2-3; tentatively, D is TRBD1 (5 bases). CDR3 size: 16 residues. Trimming left V 0 bases short and J 1 base short, with 11 bases between. Germline CDR1 KGHSH, CDR2 LQKENI. CDR3 in DNA: TGTGCCAGCTCACCACCTTTCTTACAGGGCACAGATACGCAGTATTTT. Its translation is CASSPPFLQGTDTQYF.

The V and J genes are TRBV5-1 and TRBJ2-7; D is unclear. The CDR3 totals 13 residues. V lost 4 bases, J lost 2 bases, and 10 bases lay in between. Germline CDR1 and CDR2: SGHRS and YFSETQ. The chain's CDR3 is CASSALPTYEQYF. CDR3 coding DNA: TGCGCCAGCAGCGCGCTACCTACCTACGAGCAGTACTTC.

CDR3 protein: CASSVDSTDTQYF. The CDR3 nucleotides are TGTGCCAGCAGCGTAGACTCCACAGATACGCAGTATTTT. The J gene is TRBJ2-3, the V gene TRBV9; no clear D gene. The V gene's germline CDR1 is SGDLS and CDR2 YYNGEE. This CDR3 spans 13 amino acids. The V end was cut by 0 bases, the J end by 2 bases, with 4 bases between.

This clone was seen a handful of times. This chain links TRBV6-2 or TRBV6-3 with TRBJ2-1, with TRBD2 matching over 8 bases. The CDR3 sequence is 15 residues long. The germline CDR1 and CDR2 sequences are MNHEY and SVGEGT. Germline trimming cut 4 bases from V and 5 bases from J; bases unmatched to any gene: 7. CDR3 sequence reads: CASSFTGGAHNEQFF. CDR3 nucleotide sequence: TGTGCCAGCAGTTTCACGGGGGGGGCTCACAATGAGCAGTTCTTC.

J is TRBJ1-4 and V is TRBV11-2; 7 bases agree with TRBD1. CDR1 SGHAT and CDR2 FQNNGV come from the germline V gene. The CDR3 is made up of 15 amino acids. Losses at the gene ends were 4 bases for V and 6 bases for J; bases not matched to a gene: 8. CDR3 region: CASSSFPRGDEKLFF. The CDR3, as DNA: TGTGCCAGCAGCTCGTTCCCCAGGGGGGATGAAAAACTGTTTTTT.

As regards this clone: One end of the junction varies from germline; a read error may be responsible. The chain links TRBV3-1 (or the pseudogene TRBV3-2) to TRBJ1-2; perhaps TRBD1 as D (5 bases). There are 17 residues in the CDR3. Germline V gene lookup returns CDR1 LGHDT and CDR2 YNNKEL (reference sequence). In nucleotides, the CDR3 is TGTGCCAGCAGACAAGCACAATCCGATCGGGGGAGAAATGGCTACACCTTC. This encodes CASRQAQSDRGRNGYTF.

This chain links TRBV12-5 with TRBJ1-1, with a weak D call TRBD1 (5 bases). From germline, CDR1 is LGHNT and CDR2 FRNRAP. Trimming pared 1 base from V and 4 bases from J, leaving 10 bases between. The CDR3 contains 14 residues. The CDR3 DNA reads as TGTGCTAGTGGTTTGGGGGCTCAGGGCACTGAAGCTTTCTTT. Protein sequence: CASGLGAQGTEAFF.

The chain is built from TRBV6-1 and TRBJ1-1, with no clear D. This CDR3 spans 13 amino acids. The germline V gene has CDR1 MNHNS and CDR2 SASEGT. V dropped 1 base and J dropped 6 bases, with 9 bases sitting between them. CDR3 loop: CASSEDRSAEAFF. The CDR3 DNA reads as TGTGCCAGCAGTGAAGATCGAAGCGCTGAAGCTTTCTTT.

The genes are TRBV5-8 and TRBJ1-1; D gene unclear. V gave up 0 bases and J gave up 4 bases, with 7 bases separating them. Germline CDR1 is SGHTS and CDR2 is YDEGEE. The CDR3 runs 13 residues. CDR3 sequence (DNA): TGTGCCAGCAGCTTGGTTTCCGGCACTGAAGCTTTCTTT. This codes for CASSLVSGTEAFF.

The V and J genes are TRBV6-1 and TRBJ2-3, with D maybe TRBD2 (7 bases). The CDR3 contains 17 residues. Deletions cut 4 bases from V and 0 bases from J, with 17 bases between. Germline V gene lookup returns CDR1 MNHNS and CDR2 SASEGT. CDR3 nucleotide sequence: TGTGCCAGCAGTGGGGGCTGGCGGGGGCAAAGCACAGATACGCAGTATTTT. Translation: CASSGGWRGQSTDTQYF.

The rearrangement links TRBV5-6 to TRBJ1-4, with 9 bases that match TRBD1. This CDR3 is built from 15 residues. Germline V gene lookup returns CDR1 SGHDT and CDR2 YYEEEE. Trimming at V came to 6 bases and at J to 3 bases, leaving 6 bases not matched to a gene. The CDR3 sequence: CASTDRGTANEKLFF. DNA of the CDR3: TGTGCCAGCACTGACAGGGGGACAGCTAATGAAAAACTGTTTTTT.

CDR3 in DNA: TGTGCCAGCAGCCAAGTCTCCGGGACTAATGAAAAACTGTTTTTT. The encoded protein is CASSQVSGTNEKLFF. The chain links TRBV3-1 (or the pseudogene TRBV3-2) to TRBJ1-4; no firm D call. V was pared by 1 base and J by 2 bases, with 8 bases between. Per the germline V gene, CDR1 is LGHDT and CDR2 is YNNKEL (reference sequence). CDR3 length: 15 amino acids.

The chain couples TRBV9 to TRBJ2-5, with 7 bases matching TRBD2. CDR1 SGDLS and CDR2 YYNGEE come from the germline V gene. The trim removed 3 bases at V and 2 bases at J, leaving 4 bases unmatched. The CDR3 runs 14 residues. As DNA, the CDR3 is TGTGCCAGCAGCGCGTCCGGGAGGCAAGAGACCCAGTACTTC. This translates into CASSASGRQETQYF.

The rearrangement joins TRBV5-1 to TRBJ2-7; 10 nucleotides agree with TRBD1. This CDR3 comprises 13 residues. CDR1 is SGHRS, CDR2 YFSETQ, per germline. Trimming removed 7 bases from V and 6 bases from J; junction bases left unmatched: 7. CDR3 sequence (DNA): TGCGCCAGCGGCGACAGGACAGGGGGCGAGCAGTACTTC. It yields the protein CASGDRTGGEQYF.

The V gene is TRBV7-9, the J gene TRBJ1-2; D gene uncertain. There are 15 residues in the CDR3. Germline values: CDR1 SEHNR, CDR2 FQNEAQ (reference sequence). The V and J ends lost 2 bases and 1 base respectively, with 11 bases between them. The CDR3 DNA follows: TGTGCCAGCAGCTTATCCTCGAGGAATAACTATGGCTACACCTTC. Translated, it gives CASSLSSRNNYGYTF.

The rearrangement links TRBV3-1 (or the pseudogene TRBV3-2) to TRBJ2-3; D is ambiguous. The CDR3 consists of 16 residues. The ends were cut back, 3 bases at V and 6 bases at J, with 19 bases in the middle. The V gene's germline CDR1 is LGHDT and CDR2 YNNKEL (reference sequence). In nucleotides, the CDR3 is TGTGCCAGCAGCCAGACGACGTGGGTAACTACGGATACGCAGTATTTT. It is translated as CASSQTTWVTTDTQYF.

The chain recombines TRBV29-1 with TRBJ2-4, with 7 bases fitting TRBD1. Trimming took 4 bases from V and 1 from J; bases not matched to a gene: 4. Looked up from germline, CDR1 is SQVTM and CDR2 is ANQGSEA. This CDR3 is built from 14 residues. The CDR3 protein is CSVVPTGAKNIQYF. CDR3 sequence (DNA): TGCAGCGTTGTGCCGACAGGGGCCAAAAACATTCAGTACTTC.

CDR3 sequence: CAISGRLAGGSGGDTQYF. DNA of the CDR3: TGTGCCATCAGTGGCCGGCTAGCGGGGGGGTCAGGTGGAGATACGCAGTATTTT. V and J are TRBV10-3 and TRBJ2-3, with 12 bases aligning to TRBD2. Losses at the gene ends were 4 bases for V and 5 bases for J; bases not matched to a gene: 13. Germline V CDR1 and CDR2: ENHRY, SYGVKD. This CDR3 is 18 amino acids long.

This sequence joins TRBV7-8 and TRBJ2-7, with 7 bases matching TRBD2. CDR3 size: 16 residues. The germline V gene has CDR1 SGHVS and CDR2 FQNEAQ. After removal of 1 base from V and 4 bases from J, the junction contained 10 bases not matched to a gene. The chain's CDR3 is CASSLGRGGRGYEQYF. In nucleotides, the CDR3 is TGTGCCAGCAGCTTAGGTAGGGGAGGGCGCGGATACGAGCAGTACTTC.

J is TRBJ1-3 and V is TRBV7-2, with D maybe TRBD1 (5 bases). This CDR3 has 15 residues. The germline V gene encodes CDR1 SGHTA and CDR2 FQGNSA. Between the trimmed V and J ends, which lost 5 bases and 0 bases, there was a span of 11 bases. The CDR3 bases are TGTGCCAGCAGCCCACAGGCAAACTCTGGAAACACCATATATTTT. Amino acid sequence: CASSPQANSGNTIYF.

The chain employs TRBV4-2 and TRBJ2-1; tentative D call: TRBD1 (6 bases). Trimming left V 4 bases short and J 0 bases short, with 28 bases between. The CDR3 extends over 21 amino acids. Looked up from germline, CDR1 is LGHNA and CDR2 is YNFKEQ. CDR3 region: CASSLILGAATPYSSYNEQFF. As DNA, the CDR3 is TGTGCCAGCAGCCTTATCCTGGGGGCAGCCACCCCTTATAGCTCCTACAATGAGCAGTTCTTC.